This is a list of T cell receptor beta chains from one sample in a study of blood T cell repertoires in COVID-19. The assay was immunoSEQ multiplex PCR, and TCRdb's table has in-frame clones only and misses some. The sample lists tens of thousands of clones; approximately 79% were seen once. The specimen sequenced was peripheral blood. The receptors here all came from a man between 60 and 75 years old with active or convalescent COVID-19. CDR3s include the opening cysteine and the closing phenylalanine or tryptophan. D genes are given only for firm matches. Size is stated for part of the rows, as once, few or many counts, or as a class when the clone is expanded.

TGTGCCAGCAGTTTGAGAAGCGGAAACACCATATATTTT	CASSLRSGNTIYF	-	-	TRBJ1-3	TRBV27
TGTGCCAGCAGCGTAGGACTAGGACAGGGGGTTAACGAGCAGTACTTC	CASSVGLGQGVNEQYF	TRBD1	-	TRBJ2-7	TRBV9
TGTGCCAGCAGGGATGGAGGGGGCGCAGGCTATGGCTACACCTTC	CASRDGGGAGYGYTF	TRBD1	once	TRBJ1-2	TRBV6-5
TGTGCCAGCAGCCATCCGACAGCGGACAGGGGCTACGAGCAGTACTTC	CASSHPTADRGYEQYF	TRBD1	-	TRBJ2-7	TRBV3-1/TRBV3-2
TGTGCCAGCTCACCATATGGAACTGGCGGGGCTGGCTACACCTTC	CASSPYGTGGAGYTF	-	-	TRBJ1-2	TRBV18
TGTGCCATCAGTGGGGCAGATGTCTCTAGCAATCAGCCCCAGCATTTT	CAISGADVSSNQPQHF	-	-	TRBJ1-5	TRBV10-3
TGTGCCAGCAGTTTACATGGCGGGGGGGCTCGCACAGATACGCAGTATTTT	CASSLHGGGARTDTQYF	TRBD2	-	TRBJ2-3	TRBV28
TGTGCCAGCAGCTTAAAAGTGGGGGGGCTTTACACAGATACGCAGTATTTT	CASSLKVGGLYTDTQYF	-	few	TRBJ2-3	TRBV7-2
TGTGCCAGCAAGGAGTTGGCGGACACTGAAGCTTTCTTT	CASKELADTEAFF	-	-	TRBJ1-1	TRBV6-5
TGTGCCACCGCTCCGGGACAGAACACCGGGGAGCTGTTTTTT	CATAPGQNTGELFF	-	-	TRBJ2-2	TRBV24-1
TGTGCCAGCAGCTTGGCCAGGACCTACAATGAGCAGTTCTTC	CASSLARTYNEQFF	-	-	TRBJ2-1	TRBV5-6
TGTGCCAGCAGAACCCCCGGGACTAGCGGCTACGAGCAGTACTTC	CASRTPGTSGYEQYF	TRBD2	-	TRBJ2-7	TRBV28
TGCGCCAGCAGCTTGAACGGGGGGCCAGATTCACCCCTCCACTTT	CASSLNGGPDSPLHF	-	-	TRBJ1-6	TRBV5-1
TGTGCCAGCTCACCACGGACAATAAACACCGGGGAGCTGTTTTTT	CASSPRTINTGELFF	-	-	TRBJ2-2	TRBV18
TGTGCCAGCACCAGGGACAGGGGAAACTATGGCTACACCTTC	CASTRDRGNYGYTF	TRBD1	-	TRBJ1-2	TRBV9
TGTGCCAGTAGTATAATGGATGGGAGCTACGAGCAGTACTTC	CASSIMDGSYEQYF	-	-	TRBJ2-7	TRBV19
TGTGTCGCAGCGCATCTTGCCTTTAATGGCTACACCTTC	CVAAHLAFNGYTF	-	-	TRBJ1-2	TRBV6-5
TGCGCCAGCAGTGAAGGGACAGGGATCAGGAGGCACATTCAGTACTTC	CASSEGTGIRRHIQYF	TRBD1	-	TRBJ2-4	TRBV10-1
TGTGCCAGCAGCCTCCTCGGGGGTGAGCAGTTCTTC	CASSLLGGEQFF	-	once	TRBJ2-1	TRBV9
TGTGCCTGGAGTCAGTCCTACACCTTC	CAWSQSYTF	-	-	TRBJ1-2	TRBV30
TGTGCCAGCTCACCAAGACAGGGACAAATTTCACCCCTCCACTTT	CASSPRQGQISPLHF	TRBD1	-	TRBJ1-6	TRBV18
TGTGCCAGCTCACCAAGGAGGGACCAAGAGACCCAGTACTTC	CASSPRRDQETQYF	-	-	TRBJ2-5	TRBV18
TGCGCCAGCAGCAAAGGGGTAGGGACTAGCACAGATACGCAGTATTTT	CASSKGVGTSTDTQYF	-	-	TRBJ2-3	TRBV4-1
TGTGCCAGTAGTATCGGTGGTACCTACGAGCAGTACTTC	CASSIGGTYEQYF	-	-	TRBJ2-7	TRBV19
TGTGCCAGCAGCCAGGCCAACAATGGCTACACCTTC	CASSQANNGYTF	-	-	TRBJ1-2	TRBV3-1/TRBV3-2
TGTGCCAGCAGCCCCGTGGGCCCCCCCACAGATACGCAGTATTTT	CASSPVGPPTDTQYF	-	once	TRBJ2-3	TRBV4-2
TGTGCCAGCTCGCTTGGCGGGGGCAGCACAGATACGCAGTATTTT	CASSLGGGSTDTQYF	-	-	TRBJ2-3	TRBV18
TGTGCCAGCAGGACAGGGGAGAGTTCACCCCTCCACTTT	CASRTGESSPLHF	TRBD1	-	TRBJ1-6	TRBV6-5
TGTGCCAGCAGCTCCCACCGCTTAGGGGGACTAGGGTGGAGCTCCTACAATGAGCAGTTCTTC	CASSSHRLGGLGWSSYNEQFF	TRBD2	-	TRBJ2-1	TRBV7-6
TGTGCCAGCAGGGATTCAGGGGGCCAGGAGACCCAGTACTTC	CASRDSGGQETQYF	TRBD1	-	TRBJ2-5	TRBV2
TGTGCCAGCCGTGAAACAGGGATTACCTACGAGCAGTACTTC	CASRETGITYEQYF	-	-	TRBJ2-7	TRBV11-2
TGTGCCAGCAGCCCCGATCGGGGGGAGTTGGTATACAATGAGCAGTTCTTC	CASSPDRGELVYNEQFF	TRBD2	-	TRBJ2-1	TRBV5-6
TGTGCCGGCCGGCGGGATATGAACACTGAAGCTTTCTTT	CAGRRDMNTEAFF	-	-	TRBJ1-1	TRBV21-1
TGTGCCAGCAGTTACTTGCACGGAGGCCCAGATACGCAGTATTTT	CASSYLHGGPDTQYF	-	-	TRBJ2-3	TRBV6-6
TGTGCCAGCAGCTCCGGGGGGGCCTACAATGAGCAGTTCTTC	CASSSGGAYNEQFF	TRBD2	-	TRBJ2-1	TRBV9
TGCGCCAGCAGCTTGTATCCAGCGGGGTCCACAGATACGCAGTATTTT	CASSLYPAGSTDTQYF	TRBD2	-	TRBJ2-3	TRBV5-1
TGTGCCTGGACCCCCACAGCGGGAGAGACCCAGTACTTC	CAWTPTAGETQYF	-	-	TRBJ2-5	TRBV30
TGTGCCAGCAGCTTAGTCTTCAATCAGCCCCAGCATTTT	CASSLVFNQPQHF	-	many	TRBJ1-5	TRBV7-2
TGCAGCGTTGGGTCAGCCTACGAGCAGTACTTC	CSVGSAYEQYF	-	-	TRBJ2-7	TRBV29-1
TGTGCCAGCAGCCAAAGCGGACGGGGAAACACCATATATTTT	CASSQSGRGNTIYF	-	-	TRBJ1-3	TRBV3-1/TRBV3-2
TGTGCCAGCAGCCCGTTGGGGAGCTCCTACGAGCAGTACTTC	CASSPLGSSYEQYF	-	-	TRBJ2-7	TRBV5-5
TGTGCCAGCAGCTTATTTCAGAACACCGGGGAGCTGTTTTTT	CASSLFQNTGELFF	-	-	TRBJ2-2	TRBV11-2
TGTGCCAGCAGCTGGGCTCTGGCGGACAAAGAGACCCAGTACTTC	CASSWALADKETQYF	-	-	TRBJ2-5	TRBV7-9
TGTGCCAGCAGCCCTCAAGGGGACAAAGCTGGTAGTGAGCAGTTCTTC	CASSPQGDKAGSEQFF	-	-	TRBJ2-1	TRBV2
TGTGCCAGCAGTGAACAGGACTTCTATGGCTACACCTTC	CASSEQDFYGYTF	-	-	TRBJ1-2	TRBV6-1
TGTGCCATCAGTGAGCGACAGTTGGGAAACACCATATATTTT	CAISERQLGNTIYF	-	-	TRBJ1-3	TRBV10-3
TGTGCCAGCTCACCAGAACAGGGCTATAATGAAAAACTGTTTTTT	CASSPEQGYNEKLFF	-	-	TRBJ1-4	TRBV18
TGTGCCAGTGGGCCCCGGGACAAAAAAGAGACCCAGTACTTC	CASGPRDKKETQYF	-	-	TRBJ2-5	TRBV19
TGTGCCAGCACCCAGGGGGGCGGCTACACCTTC	CASTQGGGYTF	TRBD1	few	TRBJ1-2	TRBV6-5
TGTGCCAGCAGTTTATCGGGATGGAGGGGGCTCGAAGCTTTCTTT	CASSLSGWRGLEAFF	TRBD1	-	TRBJ1-1	TRBV27
TGTGCCAGCAGCCGAACAGGGAACTCTGGAAACACCATATATTTT	CASSRTGNSGNTIYF	-	-	TRBJ1-3	TRBV21-1
TGTGCCAGTAAACCCCCAGGGAATCAGCCCCAGCATTTT	CASKPPGNQPQHF	-	few	TRBJ1-5	TRBV19
TGTGCCAGCAGCTCCCAAGGGGGCAGGCAGCACAACACTGAAGCTTTCTTT	CASSSQGGRQHNTEAFF	TRBD1	-	TRBJ1-1	TRBV7-9
TGTGCCACCAGCGGGACATTCCAAGAGACCCAGTACTTC	CATSGTFQETQYF	-	-	TRBJ2-5	TRBV24-1
TGTGCCAGCAGCCAAGAGCGGCGGGGGTACTATGGCTACACCTTC	CASSQERRGYYGYTF	-	-	TRBJ1-2	TRBV4-2
TGTGCCAGCAGCTTGGAACAGGATGGCGGCTACACCTTC	CASSLEQDGGYTF	-	-	TRBJ1-2	TRBV5-8